Below are 14 T cell receptor beta chains sequenced from a single sample in a study of control samples from healthy donors and cancer patients. Measured with immunoSEQ multiplex PCR; TCRdb has only the in-frame clones, and not every one. This table has about 90,000 clones, 90% appearing once. The sequenced material came from blood. All receptors derive from a woman between 18 and 30 years old in good health.

J is TRBJ2-3 and V is TRBV18; 8 bases line up with TRBD1. This CDR3 region has 17 residues. The germline CDR1 and CDR2 sequences are KGHSH and LQKENI. Trimming removed 3 bases from V and 2 bases from J; junction bases left unmatched: 10. The CDR3 DNA follows: TGTGCCAGCTCACCCGGACAGGGCCTTCACCCCACAGATACGCAGTATTTT. As protein: CASSPGQGLHPTDTQYF.

The chain joins TRBV11-2 to TRBJ2-7; D might be TRBD2 (7 bases). The V and J ends lost 0 bases and 0 bases respectively, with 12 bases between them. In germline, CDR1 is SGHAT, CDR2 FQNNGV. This CDR3 is 16 amino acids long. CDR3: CASSLDWGGSSYEQYF. The CDR3 region has the DNA TGTGCCAGCAGCTTAGATTGGGGGGGCTCCTCCTACGAGCAGTACTTC.

The J gene is TRBJ1-1, the V gene TRBV7-6; a possible D gene is TRBD1 (5 bases). The V gene's germline CDR1 is SGHVS and CDR2 FNYEAQ. The CDR3 sequence is 16 residues long. V was shortened by 0 bases and J by 0 bases, with 11 bases between the two germline ends. The CDR3 sequence: CASSLAPGRLNTEAFF. The CDR3 nucleotides read TGTGCCAGCAGCTTAGCGCCAGGGAGGTTGAACACTGAAGCTTTCTTT.

The chain carries TRBV27 and TRBJ2-7; D is uncertain. The CDR3 runs to 15 residues. Germline-derived CDR1 and CDR2 are MNHEY and SMNVEV (reference sequence). V was pared by 3 bases and J by 0 bases, with 12 bases between. The CDR3 protein is CASSFRDSSSYEQYF. CDR3 in DNA: TGTGCCAGCAGTTTCCGAGACTCCAGCTCCTACGAGCAGTACTTC.

This clone has just one count. CDR3 sequence (DNA): TGTGCCAGCAGCCGGACCCGTCCAACTAATGAAAAACTGTTTTTT. Its translation is CASSRTRPTNEKLFF. The chain joins TRBV3-1 (or the pseudogene TRBV3-2) to TRBJ1-4; D not certain. Germline CDR1 and CDR2: LGHDT and YNNKEL (reference sequence). Trimming left V 4 bases short and J 0 bases short, with 9 bases between. The CDR3 is 15 amino acids.

The chain employs TRBV27 and TRBJ1-5; D gene uncertain. From germline, CDR1 is MNHEY and CDR2 SMNVEV (reference sequence). The CDR3 extends over 14 amino acids. The V and J ends lost 6 bases and 0 bases respectively, with 9 bases between them. The CDR3 protein is CASREGFSNQPQHF. The CDR3 region has the DNA TGTGCCAGCAGGGAGGGTTTTAGCAATCAGCCCCAGCATTTT.

V usage is TRBV11-2 and J usage is TRBJ1-3, with D possibly TRBD1 on 6 matching bases. The germline V gene encodes CDR1 SGHAT and CDR2 FQNNGV. Trimming stripped 5 bases from V and 2 bases from J, with 16 bases between. This CDR3 has 16 residues. CDR3: CASSPLSAGAGNTIYF. The DNA for the CDR3 is TGTGCCAGCAGCCCATTGAGCGCAGGGGCTGGAAACACCATATATTTT. The entire variable domain, with the rest obtained from reference TRBV11-2 and TRBJ1-3, is as follows: EAGVAQSPRYKIIEKRQSVAFWCNPISGHATLYWYQQILGQGPKLLIQFQNNGVVDDSQLPKDRFSAERLKGVDSTLKIQPAKLEDSAVYLCASSPLSAGAGNTIYFGEGSWLTVV.

CDR3 sequence (DNA): TGTGCCAGCAGTTCGACAGGGCCCTACGAGCAGTACTTC. This sequence encodes CASSSTGPYEQYF. This chain links TRBV27 with TRBJ2-7, with 7 bases matching TRBD1. J was trimmed by 2 bases and V by 4 bases; bases with no gene match: 2. The V gene's germline CDR1 is MNHEY and CDR2 SMNVEV (reference sequence). This CDR3 region has 13 residues.

V gene TRBV5-1 combines with J gene TRBJ2-3; D is undetermined. CDR1 is SGHRS, CDR2 YFSETQ, per germline. V was shortened by 4 bases and J by 2 bases, with 14 bases between the two germline ends. This CDR3 is built from 15 residues. The DNA for the CDR3 is TGCGCCAGCAGCCCGGACGGAAAAACCACAGATACGCAGTATTTT. Translation gives CASSPDGKTTDTQYF. The complete variable domain, with remaining parts taken from reference TRBV5-1 and TRBJ2-3, reads KAGVTQTPRYLIKTRGQQVTLSCSPISGHRSVSWYQQTPGQGLQFLFEYFSETQRNKGNFPGRFSGRQFSNSRSEMNVSTLELGDSALYLCASSPDGKTTDTQYFGPGTRLTVL.

The chain has TRBV11-3 and TRBJ2-1; TRBD2 agrees at 12 bases. V shed 4 bases and J 7 bases; nucleotides not matched to a gene: 5. CDR3 length: 15 residues. The germline V gene has CDR1 SGHNT and CDR2 YENEEA. The CDR3 DNA reads as TGTGCCAGCAGCTCTAGCGGGGGGGCCTGGAATGAGCAGTTCTTC. Translation gives CASSSSGGAWNEQFF.

The chain couples TRBV5-6 to TRBJ1-2; the D is unclear. The V gene lost 4 bases and the J gene lost 0 bases, with 10 bases spanning the gap. This CDR3 is built from 14 residues. Germline CDR1 reads SGHDT; CDR2 reads YYEEEE. The CDR3 spells CASSLRNANYGYTF. The DNA for the CDR3 is TGTGCCAGCAGCCTTCGTAACGCTAACTATGGCTACACCTTC.

The V and J genes are TRBV12-3 or TRBV12-4 and TRBJ1-2, with 8 positions matching TRBD1. Trimming at V came to 4 bases and at J to 6 bases, leaving 4 bases not matched to a gene. The CDR3 is 13 amino acids. The CDR3 sequence is CASSSGQVDGYTF. In nucleotides, the CDR3 is TGTGCCAGCAGTTCGGGACAGGTGGATGGCTACACCTTC.

The V and J genes are TRBV5-6 and TRBJ2-7, with D possibly TRBD2 on 5 matching bases. CDR1 is SGHDT and CDR2 is YYEEEE in the germline V gene. The CDR3 is 19 residues long. With 0 bases removed from V and 5 bases from J, the gap between germline ends came to 27 bases. In DNA, the CDR3 is TGTGCCAGCAGCTTGGCCGGCAGAGGGAAAAACTACTTTATGGACGAGCAGTACTTC. Amino acid sequence: CASSLAGRGKNYFMDEQYF.

This rearrangement joins TRBV25-1 to TRBJ1-2; D is possibly TRBD1 (6 bases). Germline CDR1 MGHDK, CDR2 SYGVNS. Between the trimmed V and J ends, which lost 4 bases and 5 bases, there was a span of 14 bases. CDR3 length: 14 residues. DNA for the CDR3: TGTGCCAGCAGTGCTGGGGGGCTCGGGTATGGCTACACCTTC. This gives the protein CASSAGGLGYGYTF.